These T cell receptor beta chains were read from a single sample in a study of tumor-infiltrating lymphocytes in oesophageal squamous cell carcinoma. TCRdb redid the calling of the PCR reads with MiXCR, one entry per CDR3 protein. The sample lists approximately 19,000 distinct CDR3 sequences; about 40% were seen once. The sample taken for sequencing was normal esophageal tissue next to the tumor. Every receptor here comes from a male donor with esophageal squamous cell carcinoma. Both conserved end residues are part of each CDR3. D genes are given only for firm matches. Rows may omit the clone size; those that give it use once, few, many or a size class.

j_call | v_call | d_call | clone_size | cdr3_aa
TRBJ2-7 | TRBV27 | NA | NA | CASSFRADTMVPYEQYF
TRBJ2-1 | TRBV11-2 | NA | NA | CASSLRLLPHNEQFF
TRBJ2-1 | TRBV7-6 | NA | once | CASSFGASVSYEQFF
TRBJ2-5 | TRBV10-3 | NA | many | CAISDRGAETQYF
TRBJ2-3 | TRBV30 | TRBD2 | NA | CAWVAGDPTDTQYF
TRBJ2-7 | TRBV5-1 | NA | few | CASSLGIGGLSYEQYF
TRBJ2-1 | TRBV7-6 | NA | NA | CASSLGVDEQFF
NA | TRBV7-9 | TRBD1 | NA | CASRGTGSGYTF
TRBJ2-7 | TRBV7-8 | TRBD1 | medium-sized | CASSFPTGTGGDEQYF
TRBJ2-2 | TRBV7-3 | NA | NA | CASSSGVARAGELFF
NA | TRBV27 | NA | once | CASRSRGNYEQYF
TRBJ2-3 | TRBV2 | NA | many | CASNPSMTRPDTQYF
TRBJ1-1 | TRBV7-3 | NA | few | CASSTSFNTEAFF
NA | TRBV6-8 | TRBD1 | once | CASSRTGSGEQYF
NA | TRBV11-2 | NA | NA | CASSLADLGTQYF
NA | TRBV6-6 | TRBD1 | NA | CASSYLGQGRETQYF